The clone carrying this T cell receptor beta chain was counted between two and nine times. The sample originates from a study of blood T cells in healthy people across ages. Germline CDR1 is SEHNR and CDR2 is FQNEAQ (reference sequence). Trimming pared 5 bases from V and 7 bases from J, leaving 15 bases between. CDR3 length equals 15 residues. Russia was home to the donors, healthy Caucasian individuals aged about 6 to 90. It was with a sample-barcoded 5' primer and a J-beta primer mix that a second PCR of about 6 to 12 cycles was run. Through a template-switch adaptor with 12 random nucleotides, each cDNA molecule received a tag. TCRdb called the 5' RACE reads again in MiXCR, with one record for every CDR3 protein. The data show approximately 760,000 distinct CDR3 sequences, with 20% to 30% seen just once and 9.4% held by the top ten. The same specimen was also included in a second study, on T cells of mothers and their children. That study reports: The study sampled three healthy Caucasian mothers and their six children.

Sequencing input: blood. The clonotype comes from a boy aged 5 to 17 in good health. This chain links TRBV7-9 with TRBJ1-6; a possible D gene is TRBD1 (5 bases). CDR3 residues: CASSVGEGGNSPLHF. The CDR3 DNA reads as TGTGCCAGCAGCGTAGGGGAGGGAGGAAATTCACCCCTCCACTTT.